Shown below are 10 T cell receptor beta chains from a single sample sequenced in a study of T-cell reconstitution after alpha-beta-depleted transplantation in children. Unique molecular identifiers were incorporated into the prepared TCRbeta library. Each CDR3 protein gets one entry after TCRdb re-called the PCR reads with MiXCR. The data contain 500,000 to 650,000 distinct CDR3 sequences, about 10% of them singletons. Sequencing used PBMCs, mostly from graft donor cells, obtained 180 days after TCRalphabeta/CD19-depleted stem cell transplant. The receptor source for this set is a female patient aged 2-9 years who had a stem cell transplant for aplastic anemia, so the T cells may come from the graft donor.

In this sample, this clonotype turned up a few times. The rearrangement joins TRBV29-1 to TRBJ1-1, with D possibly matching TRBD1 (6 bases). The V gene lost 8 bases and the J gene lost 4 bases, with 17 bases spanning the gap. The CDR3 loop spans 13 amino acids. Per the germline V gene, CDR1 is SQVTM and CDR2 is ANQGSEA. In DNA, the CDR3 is TGCAGCCATTCCGGGACACCATTCACTGAAGCTTTCTTT. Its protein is CSHSGTPFTEAFF.

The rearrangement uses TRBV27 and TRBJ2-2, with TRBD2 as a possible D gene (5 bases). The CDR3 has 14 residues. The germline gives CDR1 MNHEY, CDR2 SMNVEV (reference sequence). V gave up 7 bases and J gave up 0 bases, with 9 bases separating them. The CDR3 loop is CASTLGANTGELFF. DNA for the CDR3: TGTGCCAGCACCTTGGGAGCGAACACCGGGGAGCTGTTTTTT.

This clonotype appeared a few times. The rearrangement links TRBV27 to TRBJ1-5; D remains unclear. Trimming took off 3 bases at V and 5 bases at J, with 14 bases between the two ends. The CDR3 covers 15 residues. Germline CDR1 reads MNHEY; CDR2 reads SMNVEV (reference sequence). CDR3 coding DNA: TGTGCCAGCAGTTTTCGCGGTAAGGGAGATCAGCCCCAGCATTTT. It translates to CASSFRGKGDQPQHF.

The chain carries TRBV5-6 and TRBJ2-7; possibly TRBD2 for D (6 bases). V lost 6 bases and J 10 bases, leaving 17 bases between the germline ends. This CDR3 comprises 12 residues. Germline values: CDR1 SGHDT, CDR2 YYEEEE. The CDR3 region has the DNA TGTGCCAGCATGCGGGATTCCCGGGACCAGTACGTC. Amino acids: CASMRDSRDQYV.

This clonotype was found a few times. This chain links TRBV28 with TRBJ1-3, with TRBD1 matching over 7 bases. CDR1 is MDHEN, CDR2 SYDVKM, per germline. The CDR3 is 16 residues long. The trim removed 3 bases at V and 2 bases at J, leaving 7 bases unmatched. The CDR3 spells CASSFLLDRAGNTIYF. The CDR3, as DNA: TGTGCCAGCAGTTTTCTTCTCGACAGGGCTGGAAACACCATATATTTT.

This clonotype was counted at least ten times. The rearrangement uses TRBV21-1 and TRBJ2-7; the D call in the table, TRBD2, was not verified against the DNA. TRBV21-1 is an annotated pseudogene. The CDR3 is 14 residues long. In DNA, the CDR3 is TGTGCCAGCAGCCTCCCGAGCCTGACTTACGAGCAGTACGTC. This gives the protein CASSLPSLTYEQYV.

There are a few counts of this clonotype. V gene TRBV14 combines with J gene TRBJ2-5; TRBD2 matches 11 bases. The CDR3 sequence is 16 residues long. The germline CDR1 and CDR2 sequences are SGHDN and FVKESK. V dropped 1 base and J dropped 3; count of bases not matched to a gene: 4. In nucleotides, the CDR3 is TGTGCCAGCAGCCAAGTAGCGGGAGGGATGGAAGAGACCCAGTACTTC. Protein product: CASSQVAGGMEETQYF.

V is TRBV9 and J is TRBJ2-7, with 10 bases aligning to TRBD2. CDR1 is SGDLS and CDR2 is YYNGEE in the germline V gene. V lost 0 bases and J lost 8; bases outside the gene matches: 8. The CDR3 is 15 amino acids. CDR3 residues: CASSVVALAGAKQYF. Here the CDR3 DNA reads TGTGCCAGCAGCGTAGTGGCTCTAGCGGGAGCCAAGCAGTACTTC.

CDR3 sequence (DNA): TGCGCCAGCAGCCAATCGGGGTCCCCCTACAATGAGCAGTTCTTC. This encodes CASSQSGSPYNEQFF. J is TRBJ2-1 and V is TRBV4-3; TRBD2 is a possible D gene (5 bases). V shed 2 bases and J shed 2 bases, with 10 bases lying between them. CDR1 and CDR2 (germline): LGHNA, YSLEER. The CDR3 consists of 15 residues.

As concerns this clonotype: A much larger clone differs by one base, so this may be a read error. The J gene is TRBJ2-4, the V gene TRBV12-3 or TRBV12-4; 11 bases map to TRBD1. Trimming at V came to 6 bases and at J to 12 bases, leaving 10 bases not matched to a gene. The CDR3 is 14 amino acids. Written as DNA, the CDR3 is TGTGCCAGCAGATGGACAGGGGGCTGGGACAGTCAGTACTTC. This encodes CASRWTGGWDSQYF.